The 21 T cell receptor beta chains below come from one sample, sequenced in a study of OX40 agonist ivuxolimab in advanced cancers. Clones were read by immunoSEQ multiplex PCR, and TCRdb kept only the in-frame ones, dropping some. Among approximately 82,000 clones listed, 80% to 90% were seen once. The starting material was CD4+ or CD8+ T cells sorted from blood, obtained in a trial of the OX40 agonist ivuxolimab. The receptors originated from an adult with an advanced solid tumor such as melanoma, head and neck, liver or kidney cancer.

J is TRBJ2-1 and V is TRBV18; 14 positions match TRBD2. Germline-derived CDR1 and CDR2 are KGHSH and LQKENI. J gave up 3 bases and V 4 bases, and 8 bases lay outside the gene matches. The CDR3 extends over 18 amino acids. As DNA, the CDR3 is TGTGCCAGCTCACGGACTGGGGGACTAGCGGGAGACTACAATGAGCAGTTCTTC. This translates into CASSRTGGLAGDYNEQFF.

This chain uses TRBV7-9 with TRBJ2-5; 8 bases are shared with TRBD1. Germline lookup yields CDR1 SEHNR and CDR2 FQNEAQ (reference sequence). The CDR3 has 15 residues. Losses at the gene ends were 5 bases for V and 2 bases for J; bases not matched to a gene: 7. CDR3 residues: CASSDRGSNQETQYF. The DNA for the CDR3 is TGTGCCAGCAGCGACAGGGGATCGAATCAAGAGACCCAGTACTTC.

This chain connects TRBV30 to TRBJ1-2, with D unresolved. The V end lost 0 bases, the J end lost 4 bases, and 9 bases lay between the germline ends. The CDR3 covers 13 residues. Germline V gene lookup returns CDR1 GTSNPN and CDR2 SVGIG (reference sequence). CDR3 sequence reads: CAWSVRVFYGYTF. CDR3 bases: TGTGCCTGGAGTGTACGAGTTTTCTATGGCTACACCTTC.

The CDR3 DNA follows: TGCGCCAGCAAAGCGGCGGTAAGCTCCTACGAGCAGTACTTC. It encodes CASKAAVSSYEQYF. The chain employs TRBV5-1 and TRBJ2-7; possible D gene TRBD2, 5 bases. The germline V gene has CDR1 SGHRS and CDR2 YFSETQ. Deletions cut 6 bases from V and 0 bases from J, with 13 bases between. CDR3 length: 14 amino acids.

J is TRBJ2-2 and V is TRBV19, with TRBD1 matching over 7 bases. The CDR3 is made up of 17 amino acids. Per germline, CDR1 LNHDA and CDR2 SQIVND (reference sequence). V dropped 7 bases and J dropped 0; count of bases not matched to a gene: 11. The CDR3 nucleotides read TGTGCCAGTACCCCCCGGACAGGAAGCGCGAACACCGGGGAGCTGTTTTTT. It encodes CASTPRTGSANTGELFF.

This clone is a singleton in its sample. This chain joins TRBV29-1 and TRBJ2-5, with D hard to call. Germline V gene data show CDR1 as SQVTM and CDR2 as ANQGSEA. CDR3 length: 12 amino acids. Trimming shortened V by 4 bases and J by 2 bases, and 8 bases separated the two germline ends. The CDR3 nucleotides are TGCAGCGTTGCTGACTTTCAAGAGACCCAGTACTTC. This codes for CSVADFQETQYF.

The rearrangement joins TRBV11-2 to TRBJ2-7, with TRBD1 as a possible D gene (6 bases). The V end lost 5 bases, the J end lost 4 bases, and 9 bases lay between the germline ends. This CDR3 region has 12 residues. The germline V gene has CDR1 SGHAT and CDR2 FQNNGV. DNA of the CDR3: TGTGCCAGCAGCCGGACAGATTACGAGCAGTACTTC. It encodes CASSRTDYEQYF.

The CDR3 spells CASSLGGSTDTQYF. CDR3 bases: TGTGCCAGCAGCTTGGGGGGAAGCACAGATACGCAGTATTTT. This chain joins TRBV5-6 and TRBJ2-3; D is undetermined. CDR1 is SGHDT and CDR2 is YYEEEE in the germline V gene. The CDR3 covers 14 residues. The germline V and J ends were trimmed by 0 bases and 0 bases, with 5 bases remaining between them.

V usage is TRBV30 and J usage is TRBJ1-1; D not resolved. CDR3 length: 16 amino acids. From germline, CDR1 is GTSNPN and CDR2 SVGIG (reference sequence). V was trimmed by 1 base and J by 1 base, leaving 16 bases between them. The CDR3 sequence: CAWSGPTSRRNTEAFF. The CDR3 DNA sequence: TGTGCCTGGAGTGGTCCCACCAGCCGACGGAACACTGAAGCTTTCTTT.

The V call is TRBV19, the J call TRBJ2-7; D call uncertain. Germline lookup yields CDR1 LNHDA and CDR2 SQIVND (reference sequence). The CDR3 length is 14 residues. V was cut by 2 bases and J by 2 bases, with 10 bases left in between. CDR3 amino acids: CASSITLGPYEQYF. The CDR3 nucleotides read TGTGCCAGTAGTATAACCCTCGGGCCCTACGAGCAGTACTTC.

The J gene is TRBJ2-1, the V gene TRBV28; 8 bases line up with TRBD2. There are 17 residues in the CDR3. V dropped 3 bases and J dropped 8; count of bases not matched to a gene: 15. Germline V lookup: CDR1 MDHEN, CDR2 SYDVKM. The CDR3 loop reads CASSFGETQREFYEQFF. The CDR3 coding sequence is TGTGCCAGCAGTTTCGGGGAGACTCAGCGGGAGTTTTATGAGCAGTTCTTC.

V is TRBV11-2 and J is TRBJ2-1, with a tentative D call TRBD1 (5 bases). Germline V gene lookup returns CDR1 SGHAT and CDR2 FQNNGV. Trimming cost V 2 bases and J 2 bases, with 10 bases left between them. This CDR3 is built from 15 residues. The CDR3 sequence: CASSLNRLTYNEQFF. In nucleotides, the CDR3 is TGTGCCAGCAGCTTAAACAGGCTTACCTACAATGAGCAGTTCTTC.

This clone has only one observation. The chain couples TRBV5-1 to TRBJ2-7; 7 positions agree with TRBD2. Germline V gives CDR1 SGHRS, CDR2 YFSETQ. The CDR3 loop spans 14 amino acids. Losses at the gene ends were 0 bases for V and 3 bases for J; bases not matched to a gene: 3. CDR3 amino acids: CASSLASGNYEQYF. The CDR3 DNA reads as TGCGCCAGCAGCTTGGCTAGCGGCAACTACGAGCAGTACTTC.

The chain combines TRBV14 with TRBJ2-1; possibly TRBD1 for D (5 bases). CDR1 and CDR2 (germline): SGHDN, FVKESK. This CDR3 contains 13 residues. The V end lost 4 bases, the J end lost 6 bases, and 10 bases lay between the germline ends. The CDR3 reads CASSLTDLNEQFF. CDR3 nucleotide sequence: TGTGCCAGCAGCCTGACAGATCTCAATGAGCAGTTCTTC.

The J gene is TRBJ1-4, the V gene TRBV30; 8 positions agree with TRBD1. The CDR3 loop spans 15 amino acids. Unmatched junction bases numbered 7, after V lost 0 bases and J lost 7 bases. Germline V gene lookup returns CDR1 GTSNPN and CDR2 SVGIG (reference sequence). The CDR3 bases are TGTGCCTGGAGTGTTCAGGGGGCGTTAGCTGAAAAACTGTTTTTT. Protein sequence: CAWSVQGALAEKLFF.

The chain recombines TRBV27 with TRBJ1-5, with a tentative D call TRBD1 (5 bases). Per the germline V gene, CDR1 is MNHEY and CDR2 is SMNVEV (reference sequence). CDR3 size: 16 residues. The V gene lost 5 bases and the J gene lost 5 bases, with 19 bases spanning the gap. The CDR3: CASSRSGSIGDQPQHF. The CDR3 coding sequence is TGTGCCAGCAGTCGATCAGGGTCAATTGGGGATCAGCCCCAGCATTTT.

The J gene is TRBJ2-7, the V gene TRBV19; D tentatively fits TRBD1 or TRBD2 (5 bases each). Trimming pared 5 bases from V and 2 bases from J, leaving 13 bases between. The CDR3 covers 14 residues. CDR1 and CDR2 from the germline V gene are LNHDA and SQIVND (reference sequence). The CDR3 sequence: CASSARDGAYEQYF. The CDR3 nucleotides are TGTGCCAGTAGTGCCCGGGACGGAGCCTACGAGCAGTACTTC.

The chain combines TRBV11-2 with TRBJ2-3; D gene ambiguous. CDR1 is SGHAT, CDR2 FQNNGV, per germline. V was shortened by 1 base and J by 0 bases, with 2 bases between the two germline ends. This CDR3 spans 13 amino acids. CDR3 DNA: TGTGCCAGCAGCTTAGCTAGCACAGATACGCAGTATTTT. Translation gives CASSLASTDTQYF.

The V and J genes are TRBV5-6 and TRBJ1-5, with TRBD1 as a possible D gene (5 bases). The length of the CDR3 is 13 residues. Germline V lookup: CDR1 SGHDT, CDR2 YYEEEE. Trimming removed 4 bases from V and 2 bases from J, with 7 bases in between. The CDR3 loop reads CASSPQGNQPQHF. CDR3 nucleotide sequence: TGTGCCAGCAGCCCACAGGGCAATCAGCCCCAGCATTTT.

The DNA for the CDR3 is TGTGCCAGCAGTCGGACAGGGGGCAACTATGGCTACACCTTC. Its translation is CASSRTGGNYGYTF. The rearrangement links TRBV5-6 to TRBJ1-2, with 11 bases identical to TRBD1. With V trimmed by 5 bases and J by 2 bases, 2 bases remained unmatched. The CDR3 runs 14 residues. Germline CDR1 is SGHDT and CDR2 is YYEEEE. Full variable domain (missing parts from reference TRBV5-6 and TRBJ1-2): DAGVTQSPTHLIKTRGQQVTLRCSPKSGHDTVSWYQQALGQGPQFIFQYYEEEERQRGNFPDRFSGHQFPNYSSELNVNALLLGDSALYLCASSRTGGNYGYTFGSGTRLTVV.

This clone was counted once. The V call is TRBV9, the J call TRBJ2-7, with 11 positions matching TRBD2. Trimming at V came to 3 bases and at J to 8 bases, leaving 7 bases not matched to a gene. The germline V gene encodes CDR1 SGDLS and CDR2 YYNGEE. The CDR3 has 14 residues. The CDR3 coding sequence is TGTGCCAGCAGCGCGGGGACTAGCGGCTTGCAGCAGTACTTC. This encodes CASSAGTSGLQQYF.